The 4 T cell receptor beta chains given below trace back to one sample, sequenced in a study of blood T cell repertoires in COVID-19. Sequenced by immunoSEQ multiplex PCR; TCRdb stores in-frame clones only, minus some. In the table there are some 130,000 clones, roughly 89% of which are singletons. What was sequenced was peripheral blood. The receptor source for this set is a man in his sixties with COVID-19, enrolled during active disease.

V and J are TRBV7-2 and TRBJ2-4; D uncertain. Trimming took off 4 bases at V and 9 bases at J, with 13 bases between the two ends. This CDR3 spans 13 amino acids. Germline-derived CDR1 and CDR2 are SGHTA and FQGNSA. The CDR3 DNA reads as TGTGCCAGCAGCTCCCCCTTTGCGTCCATTCAGTACTTC. Its protein is CASSSPFASIQYF.

The V and J genes are TRBV5-1 and TRBJ2-6, with TRBD1 matching over 9 bases. The CDR3 covers 17 residues. Germline CDR1 reads SGHRS; CDR2 reads YFSETQ. V shed 3 bases, J shed 0 bases, and the junction held 4 bases outside the gene matches. The CDR3 reads CASSWTGAVSGANVLTF. The CDR3 coding sequence is TGCGCCAGCAGCTGGACAGGGGCCGTCTCTGGGGCCAACGTCCTGACTTTC.

This sequence joins TRBV28 and TRBJ2-3; D not certain. The CDR3 length is 16 residues. Germline V lookup: CDR1 MDHEN, CDR2 SYDVKM. Trimming removed 6 bases from V and 3 bases from J, with 19 bases in between. The CDR3 DNA follows: TGTGCCAGCAGGGCCCCTGTGCAGGTCGCAACAGATACGCAGTATTTT. This translates into CASRAPVQVATDTQYF.

This chain uses TRBV19 with TRBJ1-1; D unresolved. CDR3 size: 13 residues. The germline gives CDR1 LNHDA, CDR2 SQIVND (reference sequence). V lost 3 bases and J lost 4, with 9 bases in between. The chain's CDR3 is CASSIKESTEAFF. CDR3 bases: TGTGCCAGTAGTATTAAGGAGAGCACTGAAGCTTTCTTT.